Presented here are 27 T cell receptor beta chains from one specimen sequenced in a study of regulatory T cells in long-lasting Graves disease. Time point noted: newly diagnosed GD, antithyroid drugs for less than 3 months. RNA extracted from PBMCs served as the sequencing template. Library construction for TCR beta used iRepertoire HTBI primers and Arm-PCR of CDR3 regions. TCRdb analysed the multiplex PCR reads with MiXCR anew, one entry per CDR3 protein. Of approximately 490,000 distinct CDR3 sequences in the sample, roughly 16% were seen once. A further study also used this sample, focusing on T cells in Graves' hyperthyroidism and ophthalmopathy.

Sequenced material: peripheral blood mononuclear cells (PBMCs), taken at new diagnosis, from a patient treated with antithyroid drugs. The receptors originated from a man between 35 and 55 years old with Graves disease.

This clonotype was counted at least ten times. The chain joins TRBV12-3 or TRBV12-4 to TRBJ2-1; 11 bases are shared with TRBD2. The trim removed 4 bases at V and 7 bases at J, leaving 12 bases unmatched. The CDR3 has 17 amino acids. The CDR3 sequence is CASSSYTRLAGKNEQFF. The CDR3 nucleotides are TGTGCCAGCAGTTCGTACACGAGACTAGCGGGAAAGAATGAGCAGTTCTTC.

Only a few counts were recorded for this clonotype. The DNA of the CDR3 is TGCGCCAGCAGCCAAAACGAAATAACCGGGGAGCTGTTTTTT. The encoded protein is CASSQNEITGELFF. The chain combines TRBV4-1 with TRBJ2-2; D gene uncertain. The CDR3 runs to 14 residues. CDR1 is MGHRA, CDR2 YSYEKL, per germline. Trimming stripped 2 bases from V and 5 bases from J, with 9 bases between.

The rearrangement links TRBV2 to TRBJ2-1; 10 positions match TRBD2. The CDR3 totals 15 residues. From germline, CDR1 is SNHLY and CDR2 FYNNEI. The ends lost 2 bases at V and 9 bases at J; junction bases unmatched: 7. The CDR3 is CASSETLAGSSEQFF. CDR3 nucleotides: TGTGCCAGCAGTGAAACACTAGCGGGATCCAGTGAGCAGTTCTTC.

This clonotype was detected only a few times. V is TRBV20-1 and J is TRBJ2-3; 9 bases fit TRBD2. In germline, CDR1 is DFQATT, CDR2 SNEGSKA (reference sequence). The CDR3 consists of 15 residues. The V and J ends lost 1 base and 2 bases, in that order; junction bases with no gene match: 4. CDR3: CSARVGGRATDTQYF. CDR3 in DNA: TGCAGTGCTAGAGTAGGCGGGAGGGCCACAGATACGCAGTATTTT.

This clonotype appeared many times. The chain has TRBV6-5 and TRBJ1-5, with D hard to call. CDR1 is MNHEY, CDR2 SVGAGI, per germline. The length of the CDR3 is 15 residues. Trimming left V 4 bases short and J 1 base short, with 11 bases between. The CDR3 DNA follows: TGTGCCAGCAGTTCCCACCCAAACAGCAATCAGCCCCAGCATTTT. Its protein is CASSSHPNSNQPQHF.

This clonotype was observed many times. The gene calls are TRBV28 and TRBJ2-7; the D call may be TRBD1 or TRBD2 (7 bases each). CDR3 size: 12 residues. Germline lookup yields CDR1 MDHEN and CDR2 SYDVKM. V lost 2 bases and J lost 13, with 15 bases in between. CDR3 loop: CASSLGGGGSYF. Written as DNA, the CDR3 is TGTGCCAGCAGTTTAGGAGGGGGCGGGAGCTACTTC.

The table lists this clonotype with many counts. The chain uses TRBV20-1 and TRBJ2-7; 10 bases are a match to TRBD2. CDR3 length equals 14 residues. From germline, CDR1 is DFQATT and CDR2 SNEGSKA (reference sequence). The J segment lost 3 bases and the V segment lost 2 bases, leaving 4 bases of the junction unmatched. CDR3 loop: CSARPPSGSYEQYF. The DNA of the CDR3 is TGCAGTGCTAGACCCCCTAGCGGGAGCTACGAGCAGTACTTC.

This chain joins TRBV5-8 and TRBJ2-4; no definite D call. There are 14 residues in the CDR3. V lost 4 bases and J 0 bases, leaving 8 bases between the germline ends. Germline V gives CDR1 SGHTS, CDR2 YDEGEE. The CDR3 region has the DNA TGTGCCAGCAGCACCTCCCTAGCCAAAAACATTCAGTACTTC. Translation: CASSTSLAKNIQYF.

This clonotype was seen many times. This rearrangement joins TRBV11-3 to TRBJ2-5, with TRBD1 matching over 9 bases. J lost 5 bases, V lost 6 bases, and 10 bases had no gene match. The length of the CDR3 is 15 residues. In germline, CDR1 is SGHNT, CDR2 YENEEA. The CDR3 DNA reads as TGTGCCAGCAGACCACCGGACAGGGGACGGGAGACCCAGTACTTC. Its translation: CASRPPDRGRETQYF.

This clonotype turned up a few times. The rearrangement uses TRBV28 and TRBJ1-3, with D perhaps TRBD1 (5 bases). V was clipped by 1 base and J by 6 bases, with 7 bases between them. CDR1 and CDR2 (germline): MDHEN, SYDVKM. This CDR3 is built from 13 residues. Here the CDR3 reads CASSLSGPNTIYF. The CDR3 region has the DNA TGTGCCAGCAGTTTATCAGGGCCAAACACCATATATTTT.

This clonotype has at least ten counts. CDR3 nucleotides: TGCGCCAGCAGCAGACTGGGACTAGCGGGAGCCAATGAGCAGTTCTTC. Protein: CASSRLGLAGANEQFF. V gene TRBV4-1 combines with J gene TRBJ2-1, with 14 nucleotides matching TRBD2. This CDR3 is 16 amino acids long. Germline V gives CDR1 MGHRA, CDR2 YSYEKL. J was trimmed by 6 bases and V by 5 bases; bases with no gene match: 6.

This clonotype was counted at least ten times. V is TRBV5-1 and J is TRBJ2-7; 10 bases are a match to TRBD2. This CDR3 is 15 amino acids long. Germline lookup yields CDR1 SGHRS and CDR2 YFSETQ. V was pared by 5 bases and J by 2 bases, with 7 bases of the junction left unmatched. This chain's CDR3 is CASSDWTSGTYEQYF. DNA of the CDR3: TGCGCCAGCAGTGACTGGACTAGCGGTACCTACGAGCAGTACTTC.

In its sample, this clonotype was seen many times. The rearrangement links TRBV12-3 or TRBV12-4 to TRBJ2-1, with 10 bases that match TRBD2. J lost 4 bases, V lost 2 bases, and 5 bases had no gene match. The CDR3 length is 16 residues. This CDR3 is CASSLLTSGFYNEQFF. The CDR3 coding sequence is TGTGCCAGCAGTTTACTGACTAGCGGGTTTTACAATGAGCAGTTCTTC.

This clonotype has at least ten counts. This sequence joins TRBV7-2 and TRBJ2-7, with TRBD2 matching 8 bases. V dropped 0 bases and J dropped 1; count of bases not matched to a gene: 5. The germline V gene encodes CDR1 SGHTA and CDR2 FQGNSA. This CDR3 spans 16 amino acids. The CDR3 nucleotides are TGTGCCAGCAGCTTAGCGAGCGGGAGACGGTCCTACGAGCAGTACTTC. Encoded protein: CASSLASGRRSYEQYF.

This clonotype was observed a few times. The chain combines TRBV28 with TRBJ2-7, with 8 bases aligning to TRBD1. The CDR3 totals 15 residues. Germline trimming cut 6 bases from V and 3 bases from J; bases unmatched to any gene: 10. CDR1 and CDR2 (germline): MDHEN, SYDVKM. The chain's CDR3 is CASSLIGTGIYEQYF. The CDR3 nucleotides read TGTGCCAGCAGCCTGATCGGGACAGGCATCTACGAGCAGTACTTC.

This clonotype appeared once. A much larger clonotype is one base distant, so this may be a read error. The chain joins TRBV5-1 to TRBJ2-3; TRBD1 matches at 9 bases. Judging by the DNA end, TRBJ2-1 fits better; the J call may be wrong. This CDR3 contains 16 residues. Germline V gives CDR1 SGHRS, CDR2 YFSETQ. CDR3 sequence (DNA): TGCGCCAGCAGCGGTGCCGGGACAGGGAGCTACAATGAGCAGTTCTTC. It is translated as CASSGAGTGSYNEQFF.

This clonotype was detected a few times. The gene calls are TRBV7-2 and TRBJ2-3; D is unclear. This CDR3 is 15 amino acids long. Germline V gene lookup returns CDR1 SGHTA and CDR2 FQGNSA. V lost 5 bases and J 4 bases, leaving 16 bases between the germline ends. In DNA form, the CDR3 reads TGTGCCAGCAGCCCAAGGACCGGGCTCTCAGATACGCAGTATTTT. This sequence encodes CASSPRTGLSDTQYF.

This sequence joins TRBV2 and TRBJ1-4; the D gene is possibly TRBD1 (5 bases). Germline assignment: CDR1 SNHLY and CDR2 FYNNEI. This CDR3 has 14 amino acids. V was pared by 5 bases and J by 7 bases, with 14 bases between. The CDR3 sequence: CASSKRGASEKLFF. The CDR3 region has the DNA TGTGCCAGCAGTAAAAGAGGGGCAAGTGAAAAACTGTTTTTT.

The V call is TRBV3-1, the J call TRBJ2-1; TRBD2 matches at 14 bases. CDR1 is LGHDT and CDR2 is YNNKEL in the germline V gene (reference sequence). This CDR3 has 18 amino acids. V shed 4 bases and J 3 bases; nucleotides not matched to a gene: 8. For the CDR3, the DNA is TGTGCCAGCAGCCTTCGACTAGCGGGAGGGCCCGACTACAATGAGCAGTTCTTC. The encoded protein is CASSLRLAGGPDYNEQFF.

This clonotype was counted at least ten times. The rearrangement joins TRBV24-1 to TRBJ2-1; the match to TRBD1 covers 8 bases. Germline V gives CDR1 KGHDR, CDR2 SFDVKD. The CDR3 covers 15 residues. Trimming took 3 bases from V and 6 from J; bases not matched to a gene: 6. CDR3 loop: CATSDPRGLGNEQFF. The DNA of the CDR3 is TGTGCCACCAGTGATCCCAGGGGGCTTGGCAATGAGCAGTTCTTC.

This clonotype was counted many times. V and J are TRBV7-9 and TRBJ2-5; 7 bases align to TRBD2. Germline values: CDR1 SEHNR, CDR2 FQNEAQ (reference sequence). Trimming removed 5 bases from V and 2 bases from J; junction bases left unmatched: 17. CDR3 size: 18 residues. The CDR3 here is CASSDNWREPLKQETQYF. CDR3 bases: TGTGCCAGCAGCGATAATTGGCGGGAGCCCCTGAAACAAGAGACCCAGTACTTC.

This clonotype was seen repeatedly, ten times or more. V gene TRBV2 combines with J gene TRBJ2-1, with 9 bases that match TRBD2. In germline, CDR1 is SNHLY, CDR2 FYNNEI. V lost 1 base, J lost 9 bases, and 7 bases stayed unmatched. CDR3 length: 15 residues. CDR3 region: CASSEESSGITEQFF. DNA for the CDR3: TGTGCCAGCAGTGAAGAGTCTAGCGGGATTACTGAGCAGTTCTTC.

This clonotype was recorded at least ten times. The rearrangement joins TRBV12-3 or TRBV12-4 to TRBJ2-2; 10 positions match TRBD2. The CDR3 is 15 amino acids. After removal of 5 bases from V and 5 bases from J, the junction contained 5 bases not matched to a gene. Here the CDR3 DNA reads TGTGCCAGCAGTCTGCTAGCGGGAGTGACCGGGGAGCTGTTTTTT. It translates to CASSLLAGVTGELFF.

At least ten counts were recorded for this clonotype. V usage is TRBV3-1 and J usage is TRBJ2-5, with 12 bases identical to TRBD1. The CDR3 is 18 residues long. The V segment lost 3 bases and the J segment 4 bases; nucleotides outside the gene matches: 12. The germline CDR1 and CDR2 sequences are LGHDT and YNNKEL (reference sequence). CDR3 in amino acids: CASSHHQTGTGGGETQYF. The CDR3 DNA sequence: TGTGCCAGCAGCCACCACCAAACCGGGACAGGGGGCGGAGAGACCCAGTACTTC.

This clonotype was observed many times. The V and J genes are TRBV12-3 or TRBV12-4 and TRBJ2-1, with 10 bases identical to TRBD2. Trimming cost V 6 bases and J 13 bases; bases outside gene matches: 9. The CDR3 totals 13 residues. This chain's CDR3 is CASRPSTSGPQFF. The DNA of the CDR3 is TGTGCCAGCAGACCCTCGACTAGCGGGCCCCAGTTCTTC.

This clonotype was observed many times. This chain joins TRBV5-1 and TRBJ2-1; 13 nucleotides agree with TRBD2. CDR3 length: 16 amino acids. V gave up 4 bases and J gave up 8 bases; unmatched junction bases: 9. CDR1 is SGHRS, CDR2 YFSETQ, per germline. The CDR3 loop reads CASSRTGTSGIDEQFF. In DNA form, the CDR3 reads TGCGCCAGCAGCCGGACCGGGACTAGCGGGATAGATGAGCAGTTCTTC.

This rearrangement joins TRBV7-6 to TRBJ1-2; 11 bases fit TRBD1. Germline V gives CDR1 SGHVS, CDR2 FNYEAQ. CDR3 length: 16 amino acids. Losses at the gene ends were 1 base for V and 8 bases for J; bases not matched to a gene: 9. CDR3 coding DNA: TGTGCCAGCAGCTTAGAAGGAGGACAGGGGGCTTGGGGCTACACCTTC. Translation: CASSLEGGQGAWGYTF.